The 25 T cell receptor beta chains given below trace back to one sample, sequenced in a study of blood T cells in healthy people across ages. Primers used in a second PCR of about 7 to 12 cycles were a sample-barcoded 5' primer and a J-beta primer mix. TCRdb reprocessed the 5' RACE reads with MiXCR, giving one entry per CDR3 protein. The data show approximately 670,000 distinct CDR3 sequences, over 40% seen once. The source material was blood. These receptors all come from a man of 80 years or more in good health.

This sequence joins TRBV28 and TRBJ2-5, with D possibly being TRBD1 (6 bases). The germline V gene encodes CDR1 MDHEN and CDR2 SYDVKM. V gave up 6 bases and J gave up 1 base, with 12 bases separating them. This CDR3 is built from 14 residues. CDR3 bases: TGTGCCAGCAGGTCGACAGGCAGCCAAGAGACCCAGTACTTC. Protein product: CASRSTGSQETQYF.

The CDR3 DNA is TGTGCCAGCAGCCAAGCGGCACAGGGGTACACAGATACGCAGTTCTTC. It codes for CASSQAAQGYTDTQFF. The chain recombines TRBV4-2 with TRBJ2-1, with 7 bases matching TRBD1. Germline V gene sequence: CDR1 LGHNA, CDR2 YNFKEQ. The CDR3 has 16 residues. V dropped 1 base and J dropped 12; count of bases not matched to a gene: 15.

V usage is TRBV27 and J usage is TRBJ2-7, with D possibly called TRBD1 or TRBD2 (5 bases each). Germline V gene data show CDR1 as MNHEY and CDR2 as SMNVEV (reference sequence). This CDR3 has 17 residues. V lost 2 bases to trimming and J lost 0 bases, with 17 bases between them. The CDR3, as DNA: TGTGCCAGCAGTTTAGGGGACGGACGTGATGACTCCTACGAGCAGTACTTC. It translates to CASSLGDGRDDSYEQYF.

The chain employs TRBV28 and TRBJ1-2; weak D call: TRBD1 (6 bases). Trimming pared 5 bases from V and 7 bases from J, leaving 14 bases between. CDR3 size: 13 residues. Germline V gene sequence: CDR1 MDHEN, CDR2 SYDVKM. DNA for the CDR3: TGTGCCAGCAGTACCGGGACACACACTGGCTACACCTTC. This codes for CASSTGTHTGYTF.

This rearrangement joins TRBV27 to TRBJ1-2, with no clear D. CDR3 length equals 17 residues. Trimming removed 2 bases from V and 2 bases from J, with 18 bases in between. CDR1 and CDR2 (germline): MNHEY, SMNVEV (reference sequence). Written as DNA, the CDR3 is TGTGCCAGCAGTTTAAGAGGCGGGGAGGGTTACAACTATGGCTACACCTTC. This codes for CASSLRGGEGYNYGYTF.

The chain links TRBV2 to TRBJ2-1, with D perhaps given as TRBD1 or TRBD2 (6 bases each). This CDR3 region has 15 residues. Per germline, CDR1 SNHLY and CDR2 FYNNEI. Trimming removed 5 bases from V and 3 bases from J, with 14 bases in between. CDR3 protein: CASSFAGGGYNEQFF. The CDR3 DNA follows: TGTGCCAGCAGTTTCGCCGGAGGGGGCTACAATGAGCAGTTCTTC.

This clonotype occurred once. This chain connects TRBV6-5 to TRBJ2-5; 11 bases are a match to TRBD2. The J call may be faulty, since TRBJ2-7 better matches the DNA end. The CDR3 covers 15 residues. Germline values: CDR1 MNHEY, CDR2 SVGAGI. Written as DNA, the CDR3 is TGTGCCAGCAGCCCTAGCGGGGGGACCCTATACGAGCAGTACTTC. This translates into CASSPSGGTLYEQYF.

The chain has TRBV11-2 and TRBJ2-3; 11 bases align to TRBD2. CDR3 length equals 15 residues. CDR1 is SGHAT and CDR2 is FQNNGV in the germline V gene. V lost 5 bases to trimming and J lost 5 bases; unmatched junction nucleotides: 6. The CDR3 nucleotides read TGTGCCAGCAGCCTAGCGGGGGGTTTTATAGATACGCAGTATTTT. Amino acids: CASSLAGGFIDTQYF.

The chain joins TRBV5-1 to TRBJ2-1; 12 bases line up with TRBD2. The CDR3 sequence is 20 residues long. Germline trimming cut 0 bases from V and 2 bases from J; bases unmatched to any gene: 12. Germline CDR1 and CDR2: SGHRS and YFSETQ. The DNA of the CDR3 is TGCGCCAGCAGCTTGGTAACCCTAGCGGGGGGGGCGGCAACCTACAATGAGCAGTTCTTC. This encodes CASSLVTLAGGAATYNEQFF. Together with reference TRBV5-1 and TRBJ2-1, the CDR3 gives the full variable domain: KAGVTQTPRYLIKTRGQQVTLSCSPISGHRSVSWYQQTPGQGLQFLFEYFSETQRNKGNFPGRFSGRQFSNSRSEMNVSTLELGDSALYLCASSLVTLAGGAATYNEQFFGPGTRLTVL.

Only a few counts were recorded for this clonotype. The chain links TRBV20-1 to TRBJ2-7; 7 nucleotides line up with TRBD2. CDR3 length: 13 residues. CDR1 and CDR2 from the germline V gene are DFQATT and SNEGSKA (reference sequence). Losses at the gene ends were 3 bases for V and 3 bases for J; bases not matched to a gene: 5. CDR3 nucleotides: TGCAGTGCTAGGCGGCGGGGGAGCTACGAGCAGTACTTC. Translated, it gives CSARRRGSYEQYF.

This rearrangement joins TRBV4-3 to TRBJ2-3; 8 nucleotides line up with TRBD1. The CDR3 spans 16 residues. V lost 0 bases to trimming and J lost 8 bases; unmatched junction nucleotides: 10. The germline V gene has CDR1 LGHNA and CDR2 YSLEER. CDR3 nucleotides: TGCGCCAGCAGCCAAGATCTTGGGGCAGGGGGCGTTACGCAGTATTTT. The encoded protein is CASSQDLGAGGVTQYF.

The sample holds many counts of this clonotype. The chain uses TRBV15 and TRBJ2-7; TRBD1 matches 9 bases. CDR1 and CDR2 (germline): LNHNV, YYDKDF (reference sequence). The ends lost 0 bases at V and 4 bases at J; junction bases unmatched: 7. The CDR3 totals 16 residues. CDR3 nucleotide sequence: TGTGCCACCAGCAGAGACCTACCGGGACAGGGTTACGAGCAGTACTTC. Its translation: CATSRDLPGQGYEQYF.

Worth noting for this clonotype: A much larger clonotype is one base distant, so this may be a read error. This chain links TRBV12-3 or TRBV12-4 with TRBJ2-5, with a tentative D call TRBD1 (6 bases). The CDR3 has 15 amino acids. V dropped 5 bases and J dropped 11 bases, with 24 bases sitting between them. The CDR3 loop is CASSTTGWQNNEQYF. DNA for the CDR3: TGTGCCAGCAGTACCACAGGGTGGCAGAACAATGAGCAGTACTTC.

This chain connects TRBV6-5 to TRBJ2-6; D call uncertain. The CDR3 consists of 16 residues. CDR1 and CDR2 from the germline V gene are MNHEY and SVGAGI. V dropped 2 bases and J dropped 1 base, with 9 bases sitting between them. In DNA, the CDR3 is TGTGCCAGCAGTTACGGAAGAGGATCTGGGGCCAACGTCCTGACTTTC. This sequence encodes CASSYGRGSGANVLTF.

This chain links TRBV6-6 with TRBJ1-3; D not resolved. Deletions cut 2 bases from V and 0 bases from J, with 8 bases between. The V gene's germline CDR1 is MNHNY and CDR2 SVGAGI (reference sequence). The CDR3 loop spans 15 amino acids. CDR3 in amino acids: CASSYTQLSGNTIYF. The CDR3 DNA reads TGTGCCAGCAGTTACACGCAGCTCTCTGGAAACACCATATATTTT.

The chain couples TRBV29-1 to TRBJ2-5; D not resolved. Trimming pared 3 bases from V and 7 bases from J, leaving 18 bases between. Germline CDR1 and CDR2: SQVTM and ANQGSEA. This CDR3 region has 14 residues. Here the CDR3 DNA reads TGCAGCGTTGAGTACCCTCCGGGCATGACGACCCAGTACTTC. It translates to CSVEYPPGMTTQYF.

This clonotype was counted a few times. The chain combines TRBV5-1 with TRBJ2-5; 8 bases match TRBD1. CDR1 and CDR2 from the germline V gene are SGHRS and YFSETQ. The CDR3 loop spans 13 amino acids. V was clipped by 3 bases and J by 7 bases; unmatched bases: 5. CDR3: CASSSDRAGTQYF. CDR3 DNA sequence: TGCGCCAGCAGCTCGGACAGGGCCGGGACCCAGTACTTC.

The V and J genes are TRBV20-1 and TRBJ2-5; the D is unclear. Germline V CDR1 and CDR2: DFQATT, SNEGSKA (reference sequence). V was pared by 2 bases and J by 4 bases, with 5 bases between. This CDR3 has 11 amino acids. The CDR3 reads CSARLAETQYF. The CDR3, as DNA: TGCAGTGCTAGATTAGCAGAGACCCAGTACTTC.

The V gene is TRBV5-1, the J gene TRBJ1-1; D is unresolved. Germline CDR1 and CDR2: SGHRS and YFSETQ. The germline V and J ends were trimmed by 7 bases and 2 bases, with 15 bases remaining between them. The CDR3 totals 14 residues. The CDR3 loop reads CASRRFEINTEAFF. The CDR3 region has the DNA TGCGCCAGCCGCCGTTTTGAGATTAACACTGAAGCTTTCTTT.

Comments on this clonotype: A much larger clone sits a single nucleotide away, making a read error possible. The chain recombines TRBV11-3 with TRBJ2-3, with D maybe TRBD2 (6 bases). The CDR3 sequence is 15 residues long. V was trimmed by 7 bases and J by 1 base, leaving 15 bases between them. CDR1 and CDR2 (germline): SGHNT, YENEEA. CDR3 bases: TGTGCCAGCACCCGGGGGAGAAATCGCACAGATACGCAGTATTTT. Amino acids: CASTRGRNRTDTQYF.

This clonotype was counted a few times. V gene TRBV24-1 combines with J gene TRBJ2-3; no firm D call. Trimming pared 4 bases from V and 0 bases from J, leaving 7 bases between. The CDR3 is 14 amino acids. The V gene's germline CDR1 is KGHDR and CDR2 SFDVKD. The CDR3 loop reads CATSEALSTDTQYF. CDR3 in DNA: TGTGCCACCAGTGAGGCTCTTAGCACAGATACGCAGTATTTT.

This clonotype was detected only a few times. The CDR3 DNA is TGCAGTTCGCGCTTCGAGGAGCAGTACTTC. Its protein product is CSSRFEEQYF. The genes are TRBV20-1 and TRBJ2-7; D gene ambiguous. V shed 8 bases and J shed 7 bases, with 12 bases lying between them. Germline lookup yields CDR1 DFQATT and CDR2 SNEGSKA (reference sequence). The CDR3 covers 10 residues.

J is TRBJ1-5 and V is TRBV6-1; possibly TRBD1 for D (6 bases). V gave up 5 bases and J gave up 2 bases, with 22 bases separating them. This CDR3 spans 18 amino acids. Germline CDR1 and CDR2: MNHNS and SASEGT. The CDR3, as DNA: TGTGCCAGCAGTCCGCCTTCCTCGAACAGGGATCGCAATCAGCCCCAGCATTTT. Translating gives CASSPPSSNRDRNQPQHF.

V gene TRBV7-2 combines with J gene TRBJ1-6; D remains ambiguous. V lost 3 bases to trimming and J lost 7 bases, with 13 bases between them. Germline CDR1 SGHTA, CDR2 FQGNSA. CDR3 size: 15 residues. CDR3 nucleotides: TGTGCCAGCAGCTTTTCAGCCACGGGGAATTCACCCCTCCACTTT. Amino acid sequence: CASSFSATGNSPLHF.

The V and J genes are TRBV6-2 or TRBV6-3 and TRBJ1-2; 7 nucleotides align to TRBD1. Trimming removed 2 bases from V and 2 bases from J; junction bases left unmatched: 5. This CDR3 contains 15 residues. CDR1 and CDR2 (germline): MNHEY, SVGEGT. The CDR3 reads CASSYGWGQNYGYTF. For the CDR3, the DNA is TGTGCCAGCAGTTACGGATGGGGACAGAACTATGGCTACACCTTC.